These T cell receptor beta chains were read from a single sample in a study of blood T cell repertoires in COVID-19. The repertoire was sequenced with immunoSEQ multiplex PCR; TCRdb's copy has only in-frame clones and lacks some. Of 50,000 to 65,000 clones detected, more than 75% appear once; the ten largest clones hold roughly 4.7%. The sample was peripheral blood. The receptors were sampled from a man aged 35-49 years with active COVID-19. Each CDR3 is given with its conserved first and last residue. A D gene is named only where the DNA matches it firmly. The size of a clone is reported for some rows only, either as once, few or many, or as a class for expanded clones.

j_gene: TRBJ1-2
abundance: NA
v_gene: TRBV29-1
d_gene: NA
CDR3aa: CSVLTRVEGYTF
CDR3nt: TGCAGCGTTCTGACCAGGGTAGAGGGCTACACCTTC

j_gene: TRBJ1-3
abundance: NA
v_gene: TRBV11-2
d_gene: TRBD1
CDR3aa: CASRQPQGDGNTIYF
CDR3nt: TGTGCCAGCAGGCAGCCTCAGGGGGATGGAAACACCATATATTTT

j_gene: TRBJ2-1
abundance: NA
v_gene: TRBV19
d_gene: NA
CDR3aa: CASSIEGNEQFF
CDR3nt: TGTGCCAGTAGTATTGAGGGTAATGAGCAGTTCTTC

j_gene: TRBJ2-6
abundance: NA
v_gene: TRBV18
d_gene: TRBD2
CDR3aa: CASSPRGAVGANVLTF
CDR3nt: TGTGCCAGCTCACCGCGGGGGGCGGTTGGGGCCAACGTCCTGACTTTC

j_gene: TRBJ2-2
abundance: NA
v_gene: TRBV24-1
d_gene: TRBD1
CDR3aa: CATSGGTGGNTGELFF
CDR3nt: TGTGCCACCAGTGGGGGAACAGGGGGGAACACCGGGGAGCTGTTTTTT

j_gene: TRBJ1-1
abundance: NA
v_gene: TRBV10-3
d_gene: NA
CDR3aa: CAIGGGLTEAFF
CDR3nt: TGTGCCATTGGGGGGGGGTTGACTGAAGCTTTCTTT

j_gene: TRBJ1-2
abundance: NA
v_gene: TRBV5-6
d_gene: TRBD1
CDR3aa: CASSSDRGYYGYTF
CDR3nt: TGTGCCAGCAGCTCGGACAGGGGATACTATGGCTACACCTTC

j_gene: TRBJ1-4
abundance: NA
v_gene: TRBV5-1
d_gene: NA
CDR3aa: CASSQQATNEKLFF
CDR3nt: TGCGCCAGCAGCCAACAGGCAACTAATGAAAAACTGTTTTTT

j_gene: TRBJ2-7
abundance: NA
v_gene: TRBV10-3
d_gene: TRBD2
CDR3aa: CAISELKPGLLEREEHYEQYF
CDR3nt: TGTGCCATCAGTGAGTTAAAACCGGGACTGTTGGAGCGGGAGGAACACTACGAGCAGTACTTC

j_gene: TRBJ2-4
abundance: NA
v_gene: TRBV5-1
d_gene: NA
CDR3aa: CASSPTSGPGNIQYF
CDR3nt: TGCGCCAGCAGTCCAACATCAGGGCCGGGAAACATTCAGTACTTC

j_gene: TRBJ2-7
abundance: NA
v_gene: TRBV28
d_gene: TRBD2
CDR3aa: CASSPGGTKTYEQYF
CDR3nt: TGTGCCAGCAGTCCGGGGGGGACTAAGACCTACGAGCAGTACTTC

j_gene: TRBJ1-1
abundance: NA
v_gene: TRBV6-5
d_gene: TRBD1
CDR3aa: CASSSTGGLVSEAFF
CDR3nt: TGTGCCAGCAGTTCAACAGGGGGCTTGGTTAGTGAAGCTTTCTTT

j_gene: TRBJ2-1
abundance: NA
v_gene: TRBV9
d_gene: TRBD2
CDR3aa: CASSVGGLAGDYNEQFF
CDR3nt: TGTGCCAGCAGCGTCGGCGGGTTGGCGGGGGATTACAATGAGCAGTTCTTC

j_gene: TRBJ2-7
abundance: NA
v_gene: TRBV6-1
d_gene: TRBD2
CDR3aa: CASSEPQGGSYEQYF
CDR3nt: TGTGCCAGCAGTGAACCGCAGGGAGGGTCTTACGAGCAGTACTTC

j_gene: TRBJ2-7
abundance: NA
v_gene: TRBV18
d_gene: TRBD2
CDR3aa: CASSPLAGGASEQYF
CDR3nt: TGTGCCAGCTCACCGCTAGCGGGAGGTGCGTCCGAGCAGTACTTC

j_gene: TRBJ1-6
abundance: NA
v_gene: TRBV30
d_gene: TRBD1
CDR3aa: CAWSLSPGQFSSYNSPLHF
CDR3nt: TGTGCCTGGAGTCTCTCACCGGGACAGTTTAGCTCCTATAATTCACCCCTCCACTTT

j_gene: TRBJ1-1
abundance: NA
v_gene: TRBV4-2
d_gene: TRBD1
CDR3aa: CASSQGPGGRNTEAFF
CDR3nt: TGTGCCAGCAGCCAAGGCCCAGGGGGCCGGAACACTGAAGCTTTCTTT

j_gene: TRBJ2-2
abundance: once
v_gene: TRBV6-2/TRBV6-3
d_gene: TRBD1
CDR3aa: CASSYSTAGQVHTGELFF
CDR3nt: TGTGCCAGCAGTTACTCGACCGCAGGACAGGTGCACACCGGGGAGCTGTTTTTT

j_gene: TRBJ1-2
abundance: NA
v_gene: TRBV5-8
d_gene: TRBD1
CDR3aa: CASRPRGTGFGGYTF
CDR3nt: TGTGCCAGCAGACCCCGCGGGACAGGGTTCGGAGGCTACACCTTC

j_gene: TRBJ2-7
abundance: NA
v_gene: TRBV5-1
d_gene: TRBD2
CDR3aa: CASSLARASGTYEQYF
CDR3nt: TGCGCCAGCAGCTTGGCTAGGGCTAGCGGGACGTACGAGCAGTACTTC

j_gene: TRBJ1-1
abundance: NA
v_gene: TRBV12-3/TRBV12-4
d_gene: NA
CDR3aa: CASSWTEAEAFF
CDR3nt: TGTGCCAGCAGTTGGACAGAAGCTGAAGCTTTCTTT

j_gene: TRBJ2-7
abundance: NA
v_gene: TRBV27
d_gene: NA
CDR3aa: CASSFSAGTYEQYF
CDR3nt: TGTGCCAGCAGTTTTTCGGCGGGAACCTACGAGCAGTACTTC

j_gene: TRBJ2-5
abundance: NA
v_gene: TRBV7-2
d_gene: TRBD2
CDR3aa: CASSLGGSGTETQYF
CDR3nt: TGTGCCAGCAGCTTAGGGGGTAGCGGGACAGAGACCCAGTACTTC

j_gene: TRBJ1-1
abundance: NA
v_gene: TRBV9
d_gene: NA
CDR3aa: CASSAPDQVFEAFF
CDR3nt: TGTGCCAGCAGCGCCCCCGATCAGGTGTTTGAAGCTTTCTTT

j_gene: TRBJ1-2
abundance: NA
v_gene: TRBV9
d_gene: NA
CDR3aa: CASSVDSYGYTF
CDR3nt: TGTGCCAGCAGCGTAGATAGCTATGGCTACACCTTC

j_gene: TRBJ2-3
abundance: NA
v_gene: TRBV19
d_gene: TRBD2
CDR3aa: CASSFGTSGSGDTQYF
CDR3nt: TGTGCCAGTAGTTTCGGGACTAGCGGGAGTGGAGATACGCAGTATTTT

j_gene: TRBJ2-2
abundance: NA
v_gene: TRBV24-1
d_gene: NA
CDR3aa: CATSEVSGRGTGELFF
CDR3nt: TGTGCCACCAGTGAGGTCTCCGGGAGAGGCACCGGGGAGCTGTTTTTT

j_gene: TRBJ1-3
abundance: few
v_gene: TRBV4-1
d_gene: NA
CDR3aa: CASSQGWTVGNTIYF
CDR3nt: TGCGCCAGCAGCCAAGGTTGGACAGTGGGAAACACCATATATTTT

j_gene: TRBJ2-1
abundance: NA
v_gene: TRBV3-1/TRBV3-2
d_gene: TRBD2
CDR3aa: CASSQTGLAGVHNEQFF
CDR3nt: TGTGCCAGCAGCCAAACCGGACTAGCGGGAGTCCACAATGAGCAGTTCTTC

j_gene: TRBJ1-2
abundance: once
v_gene: TRBV2
d_gene: TRBD1
CDR3aa: CASKIDRVYGYTF
CDR3nt: TGTGCCAGCAAGATAGACAGGGTATATGGCTACACCTTC

j_gene: TRBJ2-3
abundance: NA
v_gene: TRBV10-1
d_gene: NA
CDR3aa: CASKGAGADTQYF
CDR3nt: TGCGCCAGCAAGGGAGCTGGCGCAGATACGCAGTATTTT

j_gene: TRBJ1-1
abundance: NA
v_gene: TRBV10-2
d_gene: NA
CDR3aa: CATSLDREAFF
CDR3nt: TGCGCCACCTCCCTCGACAGAGAAGCTTTCTTT

j_gene: TRBJ1-1
abundance: NA
v_gene: TRBV15
d_gene: NA
CDR3aa: CATSLGGDTEAFF
CDR3nt: TGTGCCACCAGCCTTGGTGGAGACACTGAAGCTTTCTTT

j_gene: TRBJ1-4
abundance: NA
v_gene: TRBV9
d_gene: NA
CDR3aa: CASSVGHSNEKLFF
CDR3nt: TGTGCCAGCAGCGTAGGACATTCGAATGAAAAACTGTTTTTT

j_gene: TRBJ2-2
abundance: once
v_gene: TRBV29-1
d_gene: NA
CDR3aa: CSVADTNTGELFF
CDR3nt: TGCAGCGTCGCGGACACGAACACCGGGGAGCTGTTTTTT

j_gene: TRBJ2-2
abundance: NA
v_gene: TRBV2
d_gene: TRBD1
CDR3aa: CASNPTGGTGELFF
CDR3nt: TGTGCCAGCAACCCGACAGGGGGGACCGGGGAGCTGTTTTTT

j_gene: TRBJ2-5
abundance: NA
v_gene: TRBV2
d_gene: NA
CDR3aa: CASRRDWNRETQYF
CDR3nt: TGTGCCAGCCGCCGGGACTGGAATAGGGAGACCCAGTACTTC

j_gene: TRBJ2-1
abundance: medium-sized
v_gene: TRBV6-4
d_gene: TRBD1
CDR3aa: CASSDGTGGNEQFF
CDR3nt: TGTGCCAGCAGTGACGGGACAGGGGGCAATGAGCAGTTCTTC

j_gene: TRBJ1-4
abundance: NA
v_gene: TRBV28
d_gene: TRBD1
CDR3aa: CASSYTTGVGTNEKLFF
CDR3nt: TGTGCCAGCAGTTACACTACAGGGGTTGGAACTAATGAAAAACTGTTTTTT

j_gene: TRBJ2-1
abundance: NA
v_gene: TRBV7-9
d_gene: TRBD2
CDR3aa: CASSTSGNYNEQFF
CDR3nt: TGTGCCAGCAGCACTAGCGGGAACTACAATGAGCAGTTCTTC